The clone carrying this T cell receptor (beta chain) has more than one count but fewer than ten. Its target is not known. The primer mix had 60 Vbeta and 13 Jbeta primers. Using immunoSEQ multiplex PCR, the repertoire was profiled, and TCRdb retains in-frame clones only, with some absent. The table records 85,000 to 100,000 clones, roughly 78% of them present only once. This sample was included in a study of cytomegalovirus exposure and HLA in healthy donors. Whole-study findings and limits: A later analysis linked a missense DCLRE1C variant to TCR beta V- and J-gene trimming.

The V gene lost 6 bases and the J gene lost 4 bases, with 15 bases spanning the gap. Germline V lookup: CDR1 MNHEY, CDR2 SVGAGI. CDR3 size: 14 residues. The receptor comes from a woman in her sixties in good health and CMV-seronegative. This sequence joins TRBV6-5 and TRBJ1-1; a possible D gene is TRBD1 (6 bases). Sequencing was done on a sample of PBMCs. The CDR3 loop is CASRSIGQLTEAFF. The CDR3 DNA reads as TGTGCCAGCAGGTCCATTGGACAGCTCACTGAAGCTTTCTTT.